This T cell receptor beta chain appears in the sequencing data of a study of naive and memory T cell subsets. Study-wide results and caveats: Over 85% of naive TCR sequences appeared only once, unlike memory subsets. Activation and differentiation may alter RNA-based TCR counts.

From germline, CDR1 is DFQATT and CDR2 SNEGSKA (reference sequence). Deletions cut 6 bases from V and 2 bases from J, with 23 bases between. The length of the CDR3 is 16 residues. Two oligonucleotides, mixed equimolar, formed the beta constant-region primer covering TRBC1 and TRBC2. Via MiXCR, TCRdb re-called the UMI-ligation and nested PCR reads, giving one row per CDR3 protein. The sample comprises 29,000 or so distinct CDR3 sequences, around 10% of which are singletons, and approximately 15% rests with the top ten. Four subsets defined by CD45RA and CD27 were sorted after CD3, CD4, CD8 and live/dead staining. This clonotype has a count of ten or more. Its antigen is not known.

This sequence was found in a human donor in good health. The sequenced sample consisted of effector memory CD4+ T cells from blood. Subset reported: effector memory, CD45RA- CD27-. V gene TRBV20-1 combines with J gene TRBJ2-7; D possibly matches TRBD1 or TRBD2 (5 bases each). The CDR3 region is CSATRIGTGRTYEQYF. CDR3 sequence (DNA): TGCAGTGCAACACGGATAGGGACCGGTCGGACCTACGAGCAGTACTTC.